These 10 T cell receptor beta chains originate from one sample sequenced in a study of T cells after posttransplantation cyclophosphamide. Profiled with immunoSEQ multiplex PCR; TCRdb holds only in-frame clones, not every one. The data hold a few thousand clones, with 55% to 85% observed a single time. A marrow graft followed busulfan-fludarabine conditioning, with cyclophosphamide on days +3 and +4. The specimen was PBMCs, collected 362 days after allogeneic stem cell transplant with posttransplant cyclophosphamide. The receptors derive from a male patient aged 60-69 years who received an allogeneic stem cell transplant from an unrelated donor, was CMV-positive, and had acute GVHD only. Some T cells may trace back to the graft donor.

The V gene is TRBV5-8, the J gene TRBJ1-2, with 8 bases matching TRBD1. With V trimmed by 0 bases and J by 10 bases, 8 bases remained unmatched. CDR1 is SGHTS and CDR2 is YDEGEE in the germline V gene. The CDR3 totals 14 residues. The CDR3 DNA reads TGTGCCAGCAGCTTGGGTCGGGACAGGTTGAACTACACCTTC. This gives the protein CASSLGRDRLNYTF.

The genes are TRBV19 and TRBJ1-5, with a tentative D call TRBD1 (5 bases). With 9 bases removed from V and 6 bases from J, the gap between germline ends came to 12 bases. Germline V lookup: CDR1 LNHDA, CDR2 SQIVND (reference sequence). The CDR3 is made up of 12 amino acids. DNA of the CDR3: TGTGCCAGCAAAATAGGGGTTCAGCCCCAGCATTTT. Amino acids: CASKIGVQPQHF.

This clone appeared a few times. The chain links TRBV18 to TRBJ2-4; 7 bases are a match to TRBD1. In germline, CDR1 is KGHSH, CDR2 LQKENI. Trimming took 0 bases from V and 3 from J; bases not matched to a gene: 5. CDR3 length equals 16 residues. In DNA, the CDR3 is TGTGCCAGCTCACCACCAGGGGGCCTCCTCAAAAACATTCAGTACTTC. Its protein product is CASSPPGGLLKNIQYF. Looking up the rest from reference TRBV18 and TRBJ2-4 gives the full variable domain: NAGVMQNPRHLVRRRGQEARLRCSPMKGHSHVYWYRQLPEEGLKFMVYLQKENIIDESGMPKERFSAEFPKEGPSILRIQQVVRGDSAAYFCASSPPGGLLKNIQYFGAGTRLSVL.

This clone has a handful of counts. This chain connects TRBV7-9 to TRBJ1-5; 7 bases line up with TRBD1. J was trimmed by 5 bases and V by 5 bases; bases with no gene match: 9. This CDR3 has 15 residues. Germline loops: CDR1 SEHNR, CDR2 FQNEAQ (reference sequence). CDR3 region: CASSRDREWDQPQHF. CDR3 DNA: TGTGCCAGCAGCCGCGACAGGGAATGGGATCAGCCCCAGCATTTT.

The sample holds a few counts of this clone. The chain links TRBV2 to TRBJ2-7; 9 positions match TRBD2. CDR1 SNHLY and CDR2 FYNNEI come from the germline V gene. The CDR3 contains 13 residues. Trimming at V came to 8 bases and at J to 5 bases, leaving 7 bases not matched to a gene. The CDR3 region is CASSGLAGNEQYF. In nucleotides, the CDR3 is TGTGCCAGCTCGGGGCTAGCGGGAAACGAGCAGTACTTC.

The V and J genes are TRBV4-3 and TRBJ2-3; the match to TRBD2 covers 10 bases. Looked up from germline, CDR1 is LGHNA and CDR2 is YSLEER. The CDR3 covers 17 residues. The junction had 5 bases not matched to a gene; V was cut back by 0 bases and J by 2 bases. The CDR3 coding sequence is TGCGCCAGCAGCCAAGATCCTAGCGGGGGATCCACAGATACGCAGTATTTT. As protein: CASSQDPSGGSTDTQYF.

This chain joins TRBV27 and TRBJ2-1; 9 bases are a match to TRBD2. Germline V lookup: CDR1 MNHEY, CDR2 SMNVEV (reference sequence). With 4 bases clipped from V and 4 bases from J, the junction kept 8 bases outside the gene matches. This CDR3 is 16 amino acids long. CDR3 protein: CASSSRTSDLYNEQFF. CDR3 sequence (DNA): TGTGCCAGCAGTTCCAGGACTAGCGACCTATACAATGAGCAGTTCTTC.

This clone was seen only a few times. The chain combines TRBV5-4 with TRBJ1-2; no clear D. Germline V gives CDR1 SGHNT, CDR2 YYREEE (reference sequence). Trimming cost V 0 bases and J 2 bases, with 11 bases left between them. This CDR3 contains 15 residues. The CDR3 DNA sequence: TGTGCCAGCAGCTTGGTGGTGGGCACCAACTATGGCTACACCTTC. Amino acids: CASSLVVGTNYGYTF.

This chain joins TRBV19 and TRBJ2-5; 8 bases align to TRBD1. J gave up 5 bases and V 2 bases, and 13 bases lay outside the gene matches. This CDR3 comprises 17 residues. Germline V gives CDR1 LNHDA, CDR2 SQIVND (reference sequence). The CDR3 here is CASSISRGATGAETQYF. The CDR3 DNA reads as TGTGCCAGTAGTATAAGTCGGGGAGCGACAGGGGCCGAGACCCAGTACTTC. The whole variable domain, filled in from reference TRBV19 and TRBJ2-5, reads DGGITQSPKYLFRKEGQNVTLSCEQNLNHDAMYWYRQDPGQGLRLIYYSQIVNDFQKGDIAEGYSVSREKKESFPLTVTSAQKNPTAFYLCASSISRGATGAETQYFGPGTRLLVL.

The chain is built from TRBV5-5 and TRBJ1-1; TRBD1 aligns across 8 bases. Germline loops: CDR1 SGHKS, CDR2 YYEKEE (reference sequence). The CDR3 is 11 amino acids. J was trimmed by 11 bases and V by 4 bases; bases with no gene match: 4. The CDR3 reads CASSPDRVAFF. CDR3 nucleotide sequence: TGTGCCAGCAGCCCGGACAGGGTCGCTTTCTTT. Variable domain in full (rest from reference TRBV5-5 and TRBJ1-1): DAGVTQSPTHLIKTRGQQVTLRCSPISGHKSVSWYQQVLGQGPQFIFQYYEKEERGRGNFPDRFSARQFPNYSSELNVNALLLGDSALYLCASSPDRVAFFGQGTRLTVV.